The 3 T cell receptor beta chains below were found in one sample sequenced in a study of blood T cell repertoires in COVID-19. Using immunoSEQ multiplex PCR, the repertoire was profiled, and TCRdb retains in-frame clones only, with some absent. The sample has 250,000 to 350,000 clones; around 91% are singletons. Sequencing used peripheral blood. Receptors originate from a woman in her sixties with acute or convalescent COVID-19.

The gene calls are TRBV7-2 and TRBJ2-1; 7 positions agree with TRBD1. V lost 4 bases and J lost 5; bases outside the gene matches: 2. CDR3 size: 13 residues. The germline CDR1 and CDR2 sequences are SGHTA and FQGNSA. The CDR3 here is CASSSDRDNEQFF. As DNA, the CDR3 is TGTGCCAGCAGCTCTGACAGGGACAATGAGCAGTTCTTC.

V usage is TRBV15 and J usage is TRBJ2-7, with D possibly TRBD1 on 6 matching bases. Per germline, CDR1 LNHNV and CDR2 YYDKDF (reference sequence). Trimming shortened V by 5 bases and J by 4 bases, and 15 bases separated the two germline ends. The CDR3 is 14 residues long. The CDR3 is CATSQQGMGYEQYF. DNA for the CDR3: TGTGCCACCAGCCAACAGGGAATGGGATACGAGCAGTACTTC.

The chain uses TRBV6-2 or TRBV6-3 and TRBJ2-5, with D tentatively TRBD2 (5 bases). The V end lost 5 bases, the J end lost 5 bases, and 6 bases lay between the germline ends. CDR3 size: 11 residues. Looked up from germline, CDR1 is MNHEY and CDR2 is SVGEGT. DNA of the CDR3: TGTGCCAGCAGTGAGCGGGAGACCCAGTACTTC. Translating it yields CASSERETQYF.